The next 24 T cell receptor beta chains were all read from a single sample in a study of T-cell reconstitution after alpha-beta-depleted transplantation in children. Unique molecular identifiers featured in how the TCRbeta library was prepared. MiXCR, applied by TCRdb to the PCR reads, yields one record per CDR3 protein. This table holds 300,000 to 350,000 distinct CDR3 sequences, 20% to 30% found once. The sample was PBMCs, mostly from graft donor cells, taken 180 days after TCRalphabeta/CD19-depleted stem cell transplant. The receptor set was obtained from a male patient younger than 18 who had a stem cell transplant for acute lymphoblastic leukemia, so the T cells may come from the graft donor.

The chain links TRBV11-2 to TRBJ2-3; D unresolved. This CDR3 region has 15 residues. The germline gives CDR1 SGHAT, CDR2 FQNNGV. V was clipped by 4 bases and J by 3 bases, with 14 bases between them. The CDR3 DNA sequence: TGTGCCAGCAGCTCCACCCGACGGGTTACAGATACGCAGTATTTT. This sequence encodes CASSSTRRVTDTQYF.

This rearrangement joins TRBV20-1 to TRBJ2-1, with 10 bases aligning to TRBD2. The germline V gene has CDR1 DFQATT and CDR2 SNEGSKA (reference sequence). The CDR3 spans 19 residues. J was trimmed by 4 bases and V by 1 base; bases with no gene match: 16. The CDR3 DNA reads TGCAGTGCTAGAGCTCAGTTGAAGGGTAGCGGGAGGTTATACAATGAGCAGTTCTTC. It is translated as CSARAQLKGSGRLYNEQFF.

This clonotype occurred many times. The chain carries TRBV7-2 and TRBJ2-3; tentative D call: TRBD2 (6 bases). Germline CDR1 SGHTA, CDR2 FQGNSA. The V end lost 5 bases, the J end lost 13 bases, and 19 bases lay between the germline ends. The CDR3 is made up of 13 amino acids. The CDR3 reads CASSSWDSGIKYF. As DNA, the CDR3 is TGTGCCAGCAGCAGCTGGGACTCAGGAATTAAGTATTTT.

The chain couples TRBV9 to TRBJ2-1; 7 bases are a match to TRBD2. The CDR3 consists of 16 residues. Germline V gives CDR1 SGDLS, CDR2 YYNGEE. Trimming removed 4 bases from V and 10 bases from J; junction bases left unmatched: 17. In DNA form, the CDR3 reads TGTGCCAGCAGCCCAGTGGGCGGGAGCATCGCAAGCGAGCAGTTCTTC. This gives the protein CASSPVGGSIASEQFF.

The CDR3 loop is CASSSSGRQWGETQYF. The CDR3 DNA follows: TGTGCCAGCAGCTCCTCCGGGAGGCAATGGGGTGAGACCCAGTACTTC. The gene calls are TRBV7-9 and TRBJ2-5; TRBD2 agrees at 7 bases. The CDR3 extends over 16 amino acids. Looked up from germline, CDR1 is SEHNR and CDR2 is FQNEAQ (reference sequence). V gave up 4 bases and J gave up 5 bases; unmatched junction bases: 13.

The chain links TRBV20-1 to TRBJ2-7; D remains unclear. The CDR3 is 14 residues long. CDR1 and CDR2 (germline): DFQATT, SNEGSKA (reference sequence). The germline V and J ends were trimmed by 7 bases and 1 base, with 17 bases remaining between them. For the CDR3, the DNA is TGCAGTGGCCAAGACCCGTGGTTGTCCTACGAGCAGTACTTC. Translation: CSGQDPWLSYEQYF.

The V gene is TRBV18, the J gene TRBJ1-4; D may be TRBD1 (5 bases). V was cut by 4 bases and J by 4 bases, with 16 bases left in between. The germline V gene has CDR1 KGHSH and CDR2 LQKENI. The CDR3 consists of 16 residues. The CDR3 coding sequence is TGTGCCAGCTCACTATATGGGACGACCAATAATGAAAAACTGTTTTTT. It encodes CASSLYGTTNNEKLFF.

This chain links TRBV20-1 with TRBJ2-7; the D gene could be TRBD1 or TRBD2 (5 bases each). CDR1 and CDR2 (germline): DFQATT, SNEGSKA (reference sequence). This CDR3 is built from 15 residues. Between the trimmed V and J ends, which lost 6 bases and 6 bases, there was a span of 24 bases. The CDR3 loop reads CSARRFTGQGGEQYF. The CDR3 coding sequence is TGCAGTGCGAGGCGATTCACGGGGCAGGGTGGCGAGCAGTACTTC.

This clonotype was observed a few times. The chain is built from TRBV12-3 or TRBV12-4 and TRBJ2-5; D not resolved. V gave up 0 bases and J gave up 3 bases, with 5 bases separating them. This CDR3 spans 13 amino acids. CDR3: CASSLAGKETQYF. The CDR3 DNA sequence: TGTGCCAGCAGTTTAGCAGGGAAAGAGACCCAGTACTTC.

This clonotype came up a few times. The chain joins TRBV12-3 or TRBV12-4 to TRBJ2-4; D uncertain. Trimming pared 6 bases from V and 7 bases from J, leaving 13 bases between. CDR3 length equals 13 residues. This CDR3 reads CASSPYVGNIQYF. CDR3 sequence (DNA): TGTGCCAGCAGCCCCTACGTTGGCAACATTCAGTACTTC.

The V call is TRBV6-1, the J call TRBJ1-4, with 8 bases aligning to TRBD1. This CDR3 contains 14 residues. V lost 6 bases, J lost 8 bases, and 8 bases stayed unmatched. The germline CDR1 and CDR2 sequences are MNHNS and SASEGT. In DNA, the CDR3 is TGTGCCAGCAGCGACAGGGGAGAAGTGGAAAAACTGTTTTTT. Protein product: CASSDRGEVEKLFF.

This clonotype came up a few times. The V call is TRBV6-2 or TRBV6-3, the J call TRBJ2-7; TRBD2 matches 7 bases. The CDR3 contains 15 residues. V lost 5 bases, J lost 0 bases, and 7 bases stayed unmatched. Germline V gene data show CDR1 as MNHEY and CDR2 as SVGEGT. CDR3 loop: CASSRGLPSSYEQYF. The CDR3 region has the DNA TGTGCCAGCAGTCGGGGACTACCGAGCTCCTACGAGCAGTACTTC.

The table lists this clonotype with a few counts. The rearrangement uses TRBV27 and TRBJ1-2; weak D call: TRBD1 (5 bases). The germline V and J ends were trimmed by 2 bases and 4 bases, with 11 bases remaining between them. This CDR3 contains 14 residues. CDR1 is MNHEY and CDR2 is SMNVEV in the germline V gene (reference sequence). CDR3 coding DNA: TGTGCCAGCAGTTTAGCGCTAAGGGGCTATGGCTACACCTTC. As protein: CASSLALRGYGYTF.

This sequence joins TRBV27 and TRBJ1-5; D not resolved. The CDR3 spans 14 residues. The germline V and J ends were trimmed by 8 bases and 5 bases, with 16 bases remaining between them. Germline CDR1 is MNHEY and CDR2 is SMNVEV (reference sequence). Here the CDR3 DNA reads TGTGCCAGCGCCCTGATTTGGACGGATCAGCCCCAGCATTTT. It codes for CASALIWTDQPQHF.

Notes on this clonotype: A read error is possible here, since a much larger clone lies one base away. The gene calls are TRBV9 and TRBJ2-5, with 8 bases fitting TRBD2. The CDR3 has 15 residues. Germline V gene lookup returns CDR1 SGDLS and CDR2 YYNGEE. CDR3 nucleotide sequence: TGTGCCAGCAGCGTCACCAGCGGGAGACAAGAGACCCGGTACTTC. Its translation is CASSVTSGRQETRYF.

In this sample, this clonotype turned up a few times. The V gene is TRBV6-5, the J gene TRBJ2-1, with unresolved D. CDR1 is MNHEY, CDR2 SVGAGI, per germline. Trimming shortened V by 3 bases and J by 6 bases, and 9 bases separated the two germline ends. This CDR3 is 13 amino acids long. CDR3 nucleotide sequence: TGTGCCAGCAGTTATGTCTCTTCCAATGAGCAGTTCTTC. Translating it yields CASSYVSSNEQFF.

This chain's CDR3 is CSANRDAYEQYF. The CDR3 region has the DNA TGCAGTGCTAACAGGGATGCCTACGAGCAGTACTTC. The chain is built from TRBV20-1 and TRBJ2-7; TRBD1 might be the D (6 bases). V lost 4 bases, J lost 2 bases, and 9 bases lay in between. This CDR3 spans 12 amino acids. In germline, CDR1 is DFQATT, CDR2 SNEGSKA (reference sequence).

The sample holds a few counts of this clonotype. In nucleotides, the CDR3 is TGTGCCAGCAGTTTAGTGGCAGGGCTGATCGGAAACACCATATATTTT. Translating gives CASSLVAGLIGNTIYF. The chain joins TRBV12-3 or TRBV12-4 to TRBJ1-3; TRBD1 is a possible D gene (5 bases). CDR3 size: 16 residues. Trimming cost V 1 base and J 4 bases, with 14 bases left between them.

A few counts support this clonotype. The rearrangement uses TRBV7-9 and TRBJ2-7; TRBD1 matches 7 bases. The CDR3 extends over 14 amino acids. V lost 4 bases, J lost 2 bases, and 5 bases stayed unmatched. From germline, CDR1 is SEHNR and CDR2 FQNEAQ (reference sequence). CDR3 region: CASSSSQGPYEQYF. In nucleotides, the CDR3 is TGTGCCAGCAGCTCTTCACAGGGGCCCTACGAGCAGTACTTC.

In this sample, this clonotype turned up a few times. V is TRBV4-1 and J is TRBJ2-4, with TRBD1 matching over 9 bases. This CDR3 spans 17 amino acids. With V trimmed by 3 bases and J by 3 bases, 9 bases remained unmatched. Per the germline V gene, CDR1 is MGHRA and CDR2 is YSYEKL. The CDR3: CASSQGGTGGFKNIQYF. CDR3 DNA sequence: TGCGCCAGCAGCCAGGGGGGAACAGGGGGCTTCAAAAACATTCAGTACTTC.

V gene TRBV7-3 combines with J gene TRBJ2-3; 12 bases are a match to TRBD2. V shed 2 bases, J shed 0 bases, and the junction held 3 bases outside the gene matches. This CDR3 has 17 residues. Germline CDR1 SGHTA, CDR2 FQGTGA. DNA of the CDR3: TGTGCCAGCAGCTTACGCGGGACTAGCGGGAGCACAGATACGCAGTATTTT. Protein: CASSLRGTSGSTDTQYF.

This clonotype turned up a few times. The gene calls are TRBV5-1 and TRBJ1-3, with TRBD1 as a possible D gene (5 bases). Per the germline V gene, CDR1 is SGHRS and CDR2 is YFSETQ. The CDR3 spans 15 residues. The V gene lost 7 bases and the J gene lost 0 bases, with 14 bases spanning the gap. Written as DNA, the CDR3 is TGCGCCAGCTGTTCCGGGACCCACTCTGGAAACACCATATATTTT. Translating it yields CASCSGTHSGNTIYF.

The chain carries TRBV6-5 and TRBJ2-1; perhaps TRBD2 as D (6 bases). V was clipped by 2 bases and J by 4 bases, with 12 bases between them. The CDR3 is 15 amino acids. Germline loops: CDR1 MNHEY, CDR2 SVGAGI. The chain's CDR3 is CASSYPQRAYNEQFF. In nucleotides, the CDR3 is TGTGCCAGCAGTTACCCCCAGCGGGCGTACAATGAGCAGTTCTTC.

This clonotype appeared once. The chain joins TRBV20-1 to TRBJ1-3; no clear D. The V and J ends lost 6 bases and 0 bases respectively, with 18 bases between them. CDR3 length: 16 residues. The germline V gene has CDR1 DFQATT and CDR2 SNEGSKA (reference sequence). The CDR3 DNA is TGCAGTGCCCTTCCCGACAAACACGTCTCTGGAAACACCATATATTTT. This sequence encodes CSALPDKHVSGNTIYF.